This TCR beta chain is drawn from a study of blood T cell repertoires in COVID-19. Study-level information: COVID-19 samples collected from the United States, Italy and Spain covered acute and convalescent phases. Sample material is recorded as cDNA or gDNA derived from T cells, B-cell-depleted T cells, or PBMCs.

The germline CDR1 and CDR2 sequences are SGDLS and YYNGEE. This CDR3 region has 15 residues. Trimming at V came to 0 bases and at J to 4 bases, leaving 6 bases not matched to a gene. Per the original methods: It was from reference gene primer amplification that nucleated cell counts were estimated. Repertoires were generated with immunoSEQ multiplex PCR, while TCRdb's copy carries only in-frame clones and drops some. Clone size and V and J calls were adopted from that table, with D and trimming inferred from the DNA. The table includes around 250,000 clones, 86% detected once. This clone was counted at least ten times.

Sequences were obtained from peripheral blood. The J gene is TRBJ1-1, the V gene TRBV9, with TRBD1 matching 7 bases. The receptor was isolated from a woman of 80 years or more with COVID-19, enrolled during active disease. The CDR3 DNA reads TGTGCCAGCAGCGTAGTTGTGACAGGGACCACTGAAGCTTTCTTT. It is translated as CASSVVVTGTTEAFF.